This T cell receptor (beta chain) was documented in a study of blood T cell repertoires in COVID-19. Study-level background: Spain, Italy and the United States supplied samples that represented acute and convalescent COVID-19.

The V end lost 6 bases, the J end lost 6 bases, and 9 bases lay between the germline ends. CDR3 length equals 12 residues. CDR1 and CDR2 (germline): SNHLY, FYNNEI. Per the original methods: Cell counts per sample came from amplifying reference gene primers. Sequencing was performed with immunoSEQ multiplex PCR; in TCRdb, only in-frame clones are kept and a portion is missing. The V and J calls and clone size were taken over from that table, and D and trimming were inferred from the DNA. The sample has 95,000 to 150,000 clones, approximately 85% seen once. Seattle patients were enrolled while actively infected and followed longitudinally.

The chain has TRBV2 and TRBJ1-5; D is undetermined. The sequenced sample consisted of peripheral blood. The TCR originated in a man aged 25 to 40 with COVID-19, enrolled during active disease. CDR3 sequence (DNA): TGTGCCAGCAGGGAGTCGAGTCAGCCCCAGCATTTT. Amino acids: CASRESSQPQHF. Full variable domain (rest looked up from reference TRBV2 and TRBJ1-5): EPEVTQTPSHQVTQMGQEVILRCVPISNHLYFYWYRQILGQKVEFLVSFYNNEISEKSEIFDDQFSVERPDGSNFTLKIRSTKLEDSAMYFCASRESSQPQHFGDGTRLSIL.